This TCR beta chain was sequenced during a study of T cell responses to AZD1222 COVID-19 vaccine. Study-wide results and limits: Only 5 to 7 individuals given AZD1222 were seropositive at baseline. As reported, nearly half of all spike-specific TCRs target variant regions that are unmutated.

This clone appeared a few times. Antigen: not known. Deletions cut 6 bases from V and 6 bases from J, with 18 bases between. The CDR3 extends over 15 amino acids. Germline CDR1 reads MRHNA; CDR2 reads SNTAGT. Using immunoSEQ multiplex PCR, the repertoire was profiled, and TCRdb retains in-frame clones only, with some absent. The sample lists 130,000 to 150,000 clones; about 90% were seen once. Source: peripheral blood, taken on day 0 of AZD1222 vaccination. This sequence was found in an adult in good health. This chain links TRBV6-4 with TRBJ2-1, with D perhaps TRBD2 (6 bases). The CDR3 sequence is CASSNGASESNEQFF. The CDR3 bases are TGTGCCAGCAGCAACGGGGCTAGCGAGAGCAATGAGCAGTTCTTC.